Sequencing of this TCR beta chain was carried out in a study of cytotoxic CD8 clonotypes in ibrutinib-treated CLL. At the level of the study: The patients, about a dozen relapsed/refractory and approximately 14 treatment-naive, included about 18 who were IGHV unmutated.

The repertoire was sequenced with immunoSEQ multiplex PCR; TCRdb's copy has only in-frame clones and lacks some. The data hold more than 200,000 clones, with 70% observed a single time. Notes on this clone: Its antigen is still unknown.

Whole-study findings and limits: Baseline clonality, higher than in age-matched healthy donors, tracked circulating CD8+ T-cell counts. Clonality went higher at ibrutinib response and then dropped back toward baseline at progression.

As input for TCR beta libraries, about 1.9 micrograms of genomic DNA came from cryopreserved PBMCs. The TCR was taken from a human donor with chronic lymphocytic leukemia. Specimen: PBMCs, collected after 24 months of ibrutinib treatment.

The CDR3 loop is CASRPPGQGVGEQYF. The CDR3 DNA is TGTGCCAGCAGACCCCCGGGACAGGGGGTAGGGGAGCAGTACTTC. This sequence joins TRBV28 and TRBJ2-7; 11 bases are a match to TRBD1. CDR3 size: 15 residues. V shed 6 bases, J shed 7 bases, and the junction held 11 bases outside the gene matches. In germline, CDR1 is MDHEN, CDR2 SYDVKM.